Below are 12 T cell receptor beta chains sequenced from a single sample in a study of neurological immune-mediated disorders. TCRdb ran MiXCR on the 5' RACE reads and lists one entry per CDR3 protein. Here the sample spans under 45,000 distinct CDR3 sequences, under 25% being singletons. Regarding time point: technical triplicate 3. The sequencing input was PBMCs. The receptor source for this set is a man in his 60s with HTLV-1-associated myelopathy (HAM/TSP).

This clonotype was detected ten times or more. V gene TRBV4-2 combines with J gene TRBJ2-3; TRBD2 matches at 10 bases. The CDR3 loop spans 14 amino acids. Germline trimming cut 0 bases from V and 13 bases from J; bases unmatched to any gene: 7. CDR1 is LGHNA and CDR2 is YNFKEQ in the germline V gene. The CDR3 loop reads CASSQDRGSGRKYF. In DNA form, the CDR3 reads TGTGCCAGCAGCCAAGATCGGGGTAGCGGGAGGAAGTATTTT.

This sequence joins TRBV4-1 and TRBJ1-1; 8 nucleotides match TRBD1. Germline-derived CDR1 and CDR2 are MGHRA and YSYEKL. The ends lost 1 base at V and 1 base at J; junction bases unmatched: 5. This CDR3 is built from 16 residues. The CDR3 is CASSQGRTGPNTEAFF. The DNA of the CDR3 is TGCGCCAGCAGCCAAGGCCGGACAGGGCCGAACACTGAAGCTTTCTTT.

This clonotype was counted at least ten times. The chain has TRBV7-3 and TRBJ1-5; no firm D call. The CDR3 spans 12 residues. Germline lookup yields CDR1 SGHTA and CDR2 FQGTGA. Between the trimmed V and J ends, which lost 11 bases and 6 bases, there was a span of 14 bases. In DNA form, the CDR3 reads TGTGCCCTTGGTCTGGCACCTCAGCCCCAGCATTTT. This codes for CALGLAPQPQHF.

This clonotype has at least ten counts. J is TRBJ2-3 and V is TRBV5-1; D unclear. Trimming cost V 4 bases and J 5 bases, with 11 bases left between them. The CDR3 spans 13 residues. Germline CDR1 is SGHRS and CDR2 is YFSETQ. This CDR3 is CASSPTPLDTQYF. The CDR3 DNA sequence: TGCGCCAGCAGCCCGACTCCCTTAGATACGCAGTATTTT. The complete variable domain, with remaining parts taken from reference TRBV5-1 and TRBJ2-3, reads KAGVTQTPRYLIKTRGQQVTLSCSPISGHRSVSWYQQTPGQGLQFLFEYFSETQRNKGNFPGRFSGRQFSNSRSEMNVSTLELGDSALYLCASSPTPLDTQYFGPGTRLTVL.

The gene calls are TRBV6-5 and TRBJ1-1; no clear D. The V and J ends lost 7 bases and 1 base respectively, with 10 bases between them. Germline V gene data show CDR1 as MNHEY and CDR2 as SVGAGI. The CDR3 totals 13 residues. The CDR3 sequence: CASIQVGNTEAFF. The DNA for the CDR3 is TGTGCCAGCATTCAAGTGGGGAACACTGAAGCTTTCTTT.

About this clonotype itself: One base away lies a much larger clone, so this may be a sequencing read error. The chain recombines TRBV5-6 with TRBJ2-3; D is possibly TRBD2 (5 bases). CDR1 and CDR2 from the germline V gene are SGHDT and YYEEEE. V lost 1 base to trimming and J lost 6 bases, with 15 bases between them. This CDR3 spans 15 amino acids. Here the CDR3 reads CASSLMGISGDTQYF. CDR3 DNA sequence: TGTGCCAGCAGCTTGATGGGGATTTCGGGGGATACGCAGTATTTT.

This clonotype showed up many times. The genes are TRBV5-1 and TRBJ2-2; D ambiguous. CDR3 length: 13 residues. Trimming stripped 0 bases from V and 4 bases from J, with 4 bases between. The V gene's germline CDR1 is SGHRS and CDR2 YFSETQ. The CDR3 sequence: CASSLAATGELFF. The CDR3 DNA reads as TGCGCCAGCAGCTTGGCAGCCACCGGGGAGCTGTTTTTT.

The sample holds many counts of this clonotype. The CDR3 is CASSIGTSGNDEQFF. The CDR3 coding sequence is TGCGCCAGCAGCATCGGGACTAGCGGGAACGATGAGCAGTTCTTC. The J gene is TRBJ2-1, the V gene TRBV5-1; 13 nucleotides match TRBD2. CDR3 size: 15 residues. The germline V gene encodes CDR1 SGHRS and CDR2 YFSETQ. Trimming at V came to 4 bases and at J to 8 bases, leaving 6 bases not matched to a gene.

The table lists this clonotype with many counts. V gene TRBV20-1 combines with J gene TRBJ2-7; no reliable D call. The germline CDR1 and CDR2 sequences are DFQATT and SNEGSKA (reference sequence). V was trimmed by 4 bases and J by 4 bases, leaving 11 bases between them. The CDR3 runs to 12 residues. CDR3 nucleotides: TGCAGTGCTACGGACCCTTCATACGAGCAGTACTTC. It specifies CSATDPSYEQYF.

CDR3: CATSRVGSYNSPLHF. The CDR3 DNA sequence: TGTGCCACCAGCAGAGTAGGCTCCTATAATTCACCCCTCCACTTT. This chain connects TRBV15 to TRBJ1-6; D remains ambiguous. The CDR3 has 15 residues. The V and J ends lost 1 base and 0 bases respectively, with 4 bases between them. Germline V gene sequence: CDR1 LNHNV, CDR2 YYDKDF (reference sequence).

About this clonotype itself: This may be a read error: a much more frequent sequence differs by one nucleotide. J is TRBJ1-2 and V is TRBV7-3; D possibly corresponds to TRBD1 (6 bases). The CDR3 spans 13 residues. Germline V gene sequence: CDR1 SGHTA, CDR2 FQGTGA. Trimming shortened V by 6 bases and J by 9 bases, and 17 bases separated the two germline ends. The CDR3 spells CASSQTGSACYTF. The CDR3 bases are TGTGCCAGCAGTCAAACAGGGAGTGCTTGCTACACCTTC. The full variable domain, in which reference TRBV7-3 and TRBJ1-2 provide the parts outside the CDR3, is GAGVSQTPSNKVTEKGKYVELRCDPISGHTALYWYRQSLGQGPEFLIYFQGTGAADDSGLPNDRFFAVRPEGSVSTLKIQRTERGDSAVYLCASSQTGSACYTFGSGTRLTVV.

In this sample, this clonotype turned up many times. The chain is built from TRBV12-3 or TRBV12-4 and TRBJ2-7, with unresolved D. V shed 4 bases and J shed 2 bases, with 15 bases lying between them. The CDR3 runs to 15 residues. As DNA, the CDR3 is TGTGCCAGCAGTTCGGGCCCCCCGGAAACCTACGAGCAGTACTTC. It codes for CASSSGPPETYEQYF.